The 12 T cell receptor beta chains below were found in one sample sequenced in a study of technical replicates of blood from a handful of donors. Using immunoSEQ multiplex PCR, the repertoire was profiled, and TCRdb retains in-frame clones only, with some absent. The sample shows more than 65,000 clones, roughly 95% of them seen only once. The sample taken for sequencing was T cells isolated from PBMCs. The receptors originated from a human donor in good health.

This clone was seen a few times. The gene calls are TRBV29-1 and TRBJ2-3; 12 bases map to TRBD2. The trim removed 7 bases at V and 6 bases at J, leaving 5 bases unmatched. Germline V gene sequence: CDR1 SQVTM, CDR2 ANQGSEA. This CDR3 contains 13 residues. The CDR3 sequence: CSARTSGEDTQYF. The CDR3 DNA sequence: TGCAGCGCTAGGACTAGCGGGGAGGATACGCAGTATTTT.

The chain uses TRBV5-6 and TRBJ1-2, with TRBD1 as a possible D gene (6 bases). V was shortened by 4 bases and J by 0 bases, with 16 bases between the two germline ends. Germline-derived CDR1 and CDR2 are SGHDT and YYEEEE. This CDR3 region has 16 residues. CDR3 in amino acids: CASSLLARGANYGYTF. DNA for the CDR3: TGTGCCAGCAGCCTCCTGGCCAGGGGAGCTAACTATGGCTACACCTTC.

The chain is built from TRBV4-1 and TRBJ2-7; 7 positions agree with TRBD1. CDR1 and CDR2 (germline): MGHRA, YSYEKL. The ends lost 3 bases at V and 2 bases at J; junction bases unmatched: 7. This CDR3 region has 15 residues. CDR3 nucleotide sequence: TGCGCCAGCAGCCACGGGACAGCTGGCCCCTACGAGCAGTACTTC. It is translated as CASSHGTAGPYEQYF.

This chain's CDR3 is CASSQDGGTIEGYTF. The CDR3 region has the DNA TGCGCCAGCAGCCAAGATGGGGGCACCATAGAGGGCTACACCTTC. The chain carries TRBV4-1 and TRBJ1-2, with D tentatively TRBD1 (6 bases). Germline loops: CDR1 MGHRA, CDR2 YSYEKL. The V end was cut by 0 bases, the J end by 8 bases, with 16 bases between. The CDR3 consists of 15 residues.

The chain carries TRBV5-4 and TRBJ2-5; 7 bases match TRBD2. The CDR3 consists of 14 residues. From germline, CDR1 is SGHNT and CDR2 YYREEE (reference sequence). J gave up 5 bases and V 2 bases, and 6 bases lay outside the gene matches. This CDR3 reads CASSFVGGLETQYF. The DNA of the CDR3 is TGTGCCAGCAGCTTCGTGGGAGGGCTTGAGACCCAGTACTTC.

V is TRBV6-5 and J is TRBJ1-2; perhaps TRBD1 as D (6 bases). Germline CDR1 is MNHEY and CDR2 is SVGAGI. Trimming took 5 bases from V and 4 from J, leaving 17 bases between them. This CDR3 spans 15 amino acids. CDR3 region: CASSNHRVSSYGYTF. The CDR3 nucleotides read TGTGCCAGCAGTAACCACAGGGTTTCATCCTATGGCTACACCTTC.

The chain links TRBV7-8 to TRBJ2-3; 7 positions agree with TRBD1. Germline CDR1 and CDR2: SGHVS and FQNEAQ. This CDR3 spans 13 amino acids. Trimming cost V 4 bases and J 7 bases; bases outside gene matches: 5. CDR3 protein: CASSSNRGYTQYF. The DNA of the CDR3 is TGTGCCAGCAGCTCTAACAGGGGATATACGCAGTATTTT. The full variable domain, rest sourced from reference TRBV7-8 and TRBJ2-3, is GAGVSQSPRYKVAKRGQDVALRCDPISGHVSLFWYQQALGQGPEFLTYFQNEAQLDKSGLPSDRFFAERPEGSVSTLKIQRTQQEDSAVYLCASSSNRGYTQYFGPGTRLTVL.

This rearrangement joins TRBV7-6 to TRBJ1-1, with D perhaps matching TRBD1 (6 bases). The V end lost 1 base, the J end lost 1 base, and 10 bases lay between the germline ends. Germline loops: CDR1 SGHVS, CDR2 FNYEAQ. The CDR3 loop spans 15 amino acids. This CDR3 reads CASSLGLRGNTEAFF. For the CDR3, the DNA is TGTGCCAGCAGCTTAGGTCTCAGGGGGAACACTGAAGCTTTCTTT.

CDR3 sequence: CASSVLAGGRSYNEQFF. CDR3 sequence (DNA): TGTGCCAGCAGCGTTTTAGCGGGAGGCCGCTCCTACAATGAGCAGTTCTTC. The V and J genes are TRBV9 and TRBJ2-1; 10 bases align to TRBD2. There are 17 residues in the CDR3. The ends lost 2 bases at V and 0 bases at J; junction bases unmatched: 5. Looked up from germline, CDR1 is SGDLS and CDR2 is YYNGEE.

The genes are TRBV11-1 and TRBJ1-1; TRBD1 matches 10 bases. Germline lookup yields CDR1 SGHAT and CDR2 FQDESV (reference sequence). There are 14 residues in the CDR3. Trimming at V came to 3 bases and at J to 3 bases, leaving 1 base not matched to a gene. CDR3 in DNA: TGTGCCAGCAGCTTGACAGGGGGCTACACTGAAGCTTTCTTT. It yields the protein CASSLTGGYTEAFF.

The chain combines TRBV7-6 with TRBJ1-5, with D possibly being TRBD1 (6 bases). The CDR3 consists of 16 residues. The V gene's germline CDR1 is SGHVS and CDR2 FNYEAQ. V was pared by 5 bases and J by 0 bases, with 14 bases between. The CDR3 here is CASSPLGGYSNQPQHF. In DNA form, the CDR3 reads TGTGCCAGCAGCCCCTTAGGGGGATATAGCAATCAGCCCCAGCATTTT.

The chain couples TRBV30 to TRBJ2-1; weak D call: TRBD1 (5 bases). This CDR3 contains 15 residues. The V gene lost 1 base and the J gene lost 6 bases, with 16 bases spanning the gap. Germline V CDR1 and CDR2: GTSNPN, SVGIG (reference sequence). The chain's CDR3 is CAWSEGQALPNEQFF. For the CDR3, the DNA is TGTGCCTGGAGTGAGGGGCAGGCCCTACCCAATGAGCAGTTCTTC. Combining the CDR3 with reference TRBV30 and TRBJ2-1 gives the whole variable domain SQTIHQWPATLVQPVGSPLSLECTVEGTSNPNLYWYRQAAGRGLQLLFYSVGIGQISSEVPQNLSASRPQDRQFILSSKKLLLSDSGFYLCAWSEGQALPNEQFFGPGTRLTVL.